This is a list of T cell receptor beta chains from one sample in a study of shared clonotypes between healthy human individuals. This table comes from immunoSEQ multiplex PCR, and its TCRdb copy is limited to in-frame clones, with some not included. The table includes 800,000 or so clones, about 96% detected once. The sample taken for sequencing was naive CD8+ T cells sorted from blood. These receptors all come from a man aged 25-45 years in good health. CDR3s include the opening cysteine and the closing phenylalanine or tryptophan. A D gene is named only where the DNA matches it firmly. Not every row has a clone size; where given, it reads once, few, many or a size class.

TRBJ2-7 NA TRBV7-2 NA TGTGCCAGCACTGGTGATACCTACGAGCAGTACTTC CASTGDTYEQYF
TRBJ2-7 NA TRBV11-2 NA TGTGCCAGCAGCCTATATACAGGCCCCGGCTACGAGCAGTACTTC CASSLYTGPGYEQYF
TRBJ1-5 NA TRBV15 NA TGTGCCACCAGCCGACAACGGGGTTACAATCAGCCCCAGCATTTT CATSRQRGYNQPQHF
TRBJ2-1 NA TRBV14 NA TGTGCCAGCAGCCAAGAAGTAAGGAGGGACGGAAGCTCCTACAATGAGCAGTTCTTC CASSQEVRRDGSSYNEQFF
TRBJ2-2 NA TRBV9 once TGTGCCAGCAGCCCCGACTCAAACACCGGGGAGCTGTTTTTT CASSPDSNTGELFF
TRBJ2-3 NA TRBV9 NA TGTGCCAGCAGTCAAGGGGGTGGTACAGATACGCAGTATTTT CASSQGGGTDTQYF
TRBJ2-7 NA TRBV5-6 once TGTGCCAGCAGCTTGACACACGGGCCTTACGAGCAGTACTTC CASSLTHGPYEQYF
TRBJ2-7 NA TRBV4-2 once TGTGCCAGCAGCCAAGAAGGTGGTGCCTCCTACGAGCAGTACTTC CASSQEGGASYEQYF
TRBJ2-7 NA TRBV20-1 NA TGCAGTGCTAGAGTGGTGGCCGAGCAGTACTTC CSARVVAEQYF
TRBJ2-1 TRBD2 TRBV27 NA TGTGCCAGCAGTATGCTAGCGGGAGGGGACAATGAGCAGTTCTTC CASSMLAGGDNEQFF
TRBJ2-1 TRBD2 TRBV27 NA TGTGCCAGCAGATCGCTGGGACTAGCGGGGCACAATGAGCAGTTCTTC CASRSLGLAGHNEQFF
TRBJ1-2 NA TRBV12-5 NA TGTGCTAGTGGTTTGGGGACAGTGTATGGCTACACCTTC CASGLGTVYGYTF
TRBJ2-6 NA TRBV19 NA TGTGCCAGTAGTATCTGGGGCGCGGGTGGGGCCAACGTCCTGACTTTC CASSIWGAGGANVLTF
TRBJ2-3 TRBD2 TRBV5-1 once TGCGCCAGCAGCTTCTGGACTAGCGGGAGTGCAGATACGCAGTATTTT CASSFWTSGSADTQYF
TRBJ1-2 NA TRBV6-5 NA TGTGCCAGCAGCAAGAACAGGGTCGGCTATGGCTACACCTTC CASSKNRVGYGYTF
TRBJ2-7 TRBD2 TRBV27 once TGTGCCAGCAGTTTACCGGGACTAGCTTCCTACGAGCAGTACTTC CASSLPGLASYEQYF
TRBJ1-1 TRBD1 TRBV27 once TGTGCCAGCAGTTCGTCAGGGGGCCCCACTGAAGCTTTCTTT CASSSSGGPTEAFF
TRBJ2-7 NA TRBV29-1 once TGCAGCGTTGATGACAGGAGCTCCTACGAGCAGTACTTC CSVDDRSSYEQYF
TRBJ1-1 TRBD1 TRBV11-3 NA TGTGCCAGCAGCGCCGGACAGGGCGAAGCTTTCTTT CASSAGQGEAFF
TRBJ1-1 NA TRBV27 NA TGTGCCAGCGGTGGACAGACAGGTATGAACACTGAAGCTTTCTTT CASGGQTGMNTEAFF
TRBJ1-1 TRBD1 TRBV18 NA TGTGCCAGCTCACTAGCGGGACAGTCGAACACTGAAGCTTTCTTT CASSLAGQSNTEAFF
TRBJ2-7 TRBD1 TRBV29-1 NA TGCAGCGTTCTGAGACCGGGACAGGGTTCCAGTTCATACGAGCAGTACTTC CSVLRPGQGSSSYEQYF
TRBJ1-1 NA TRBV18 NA TGTGCCAGCTCACCAGTAGGGTTGGGGGTGAACACTGAAGCTTTCTTT CASSPVGLGVNTEAFF
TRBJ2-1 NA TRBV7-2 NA TGTGCCAGCAGCTCTACAGATGCAGGTTACAATGAGCAGTTCTTC CASSSTDAGYNEQFF
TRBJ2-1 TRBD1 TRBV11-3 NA TGTGCCAGCAGTTCCCGGGACAGGGCTGTTCATGAGCAGTTCTTC CASSSRDRAVHEQFF
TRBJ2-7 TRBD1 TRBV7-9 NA TGTGCCAGCAGCTTAGTTTTGGGACAGGGAACCTACGAGCAGTACTTC CASSLVLGQGTYEQYF
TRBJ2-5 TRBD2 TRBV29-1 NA TGCAGCGTGTTTGACGGGAGGTACCAAGAGACCCAGTACTTC CSVFDGRYQETQYF
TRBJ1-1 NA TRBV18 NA TGTGCCAGCTCACCCGTCGGCACTGAAGCTTTCTTT CASSPVGTEAFF
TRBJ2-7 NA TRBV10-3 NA TGTGCCACCCTCGGACAGCGGTCCTACGAGCAGTACTTC CATLGQRSYEQYF
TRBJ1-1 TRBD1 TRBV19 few TGTGCCAGTAGTACGAACAGGGGGCAGACTGAAGCTTTCTTT CASSTNRGQTEAFF
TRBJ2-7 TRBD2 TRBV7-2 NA TGTGCCAGCAGCTTCTTCGCCGGGTTTAGCGGGAAGAGCTCCTACGAGCAGTACTTC CASSFFAGFSGKSSYEQYF
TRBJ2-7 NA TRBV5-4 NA TGTGCCAGCAGCACGGCGACCGGAGGGAGCTCCTACGAGCAGTACTTC CASSTATGGSSYEQYF
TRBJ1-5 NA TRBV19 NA TGTGCCAGTAGTACCCACGGGGGGGCAGGGGCGAGCAATCAGCCCCAGCATTTT CASSTHGGAGASNQPQHF
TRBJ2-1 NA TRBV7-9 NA TGTGCCAGCAGCTTAGGGTCTAGAAATGAGCAGTTCTTC CASSLGSRNEQFF
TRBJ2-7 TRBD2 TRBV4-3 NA TGCGCCAGCAGCCAAGGGTACCTAGCGGATCCCTACGAGCAGTACTTC CASSQGYLADPYEQYF
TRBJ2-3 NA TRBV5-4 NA TGTGCCAGCAGGCCAAGTGAGGCCGGGACAGATACGCAGTATTTT CASRPSEAGTDTQYF
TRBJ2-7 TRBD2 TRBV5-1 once TGCGCCAGCAGCTACGGACTAGGCTACGAGCAGTACTTC CASSYGLGYEQYF
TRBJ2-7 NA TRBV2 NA TGTGCCAGCAGTGAATTTCGGCGGGATCCCCACGAGCAGTACTTC CASSEFRRDPHEQYF
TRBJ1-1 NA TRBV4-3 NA TGCGCCAGCAGCCAAGATCTGGCAGGGAGGCGGATGAACACTGAAGCTTTCTTT CASSQDLAGRRMNTEAFF
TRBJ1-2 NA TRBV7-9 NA TGTGCCAGCAGCTTGGTACCCAGGGAGTATGGCTACACCTTC CASSLVPREYGYTF
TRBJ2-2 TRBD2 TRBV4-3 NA TGCGCCAGCAGACCTACTAGCGGGAGGGACACCGGGGAGCTGTTTTTT CASRPTSGRDTGELFF